This is a list of T cell receptor beta chains from one sample in a study of cytomegalovirus exposure and HLA in healthy donors. Some clones are missing from TCRdb's copy, which holds only in-frame ones; the method was immunoSEQ multiplex PCR. Among some 140,000 clones, approximately 69% were seen once, and the ten largest hold around 2.3%. Sequenced sample: PBMCs. Source of these receptors: a man younger than 45 in good health and CMV-seronegative. CDR3s include the opening cysteine and the closing phenylalanine or tryptophan. Fields, in order: CDR3 length, D gene, clone size, V gene, J gene, CDR3 protein, CDR3 DNA. D genes are given only for firm matches. Size tells how often a clone was seen (once, few, many) or the class of an expanded clone, and some rows leave it out.

CDR3 length: 14; D gene: -; clone size: -; V gene: TRBV5-1; J gene: TRBJ1-1; CDR3 protein: CASSLGDSNTEAFF; CDR3 DNA: TGCGCCAGCAGCTTGGGCGACAGTAACACTGAAGCTTTCTTT
CDR3 length: 14; D gene: -; clone size: -; V gene: TRBV27; J gene: TRBJ1-2; CDR3 protein: CASSPQGRNYGYPF; CDR3 DNA: TGTGCCAGCAGTCCCCAGGGAAGGAACTATGGCTACCCCTTC
CDR3 length: 14; D gene: -; clone size: -; V gene: TRBV6-6; J gene: TRBJ1-1; CDR3 protein: CASSYDRLNTEAFF; CDR3 DNA: TGTGCCAGCAGTTACGACAGACTGAACACTGAAGCTTTCTTT
CDR3 length: 17; D gene: -; clone size: few; V gene: TRBV7-9; J gene: TRBJ2-1; CDR3 protein: CASSIGGGRGSYNEQFF; CDR3 DNA: TGTGCCAGCAGCATCGGTGGGGGCAGGGGAAGTTACAATGAGCAGTTCTTC
CDR3 length: 14; D gene: -; clone size: -; V gene: TRBV5-6; J gene: TRBJ2-5; CDR3 protein: CASSIIRGQETQYF; CDR3 DNA: TGTGCCAGCAGCATCATAAGGGGGCAAGAGACCCAGTACTTC
CDR3 length: 18; D gene: -; clone size: -; V gene: TRBV7-9; J gene: TRBJ1-1; CDR3 protein: CASSYYSSPKTMNTEAFF; CDR3 DNA: TGTGCCAGCAGCTATTACAGCAGCCCCAAAACAATGAACACTGAAGCTTTCTTT
CDR3 length: 16; D gene: TRBD1; clone size: -; V gene: TRBV5-1; J gene: TRBJ2-7; CDR3 protein: CASSLARTGGSYEQYF; CDR3 DNA: TGCGCCAGCAGCTTGGCCCGGACAGGGGGCAGCTACGAGCAGTACTTC
CDR3 length: 11; D gene: -; clone size: -; V gene: TRBV20-1; J gene: TRBJ1-1; CDR3 protein: CSASLTPEAFF; CDR3 DNA: TGCAGTGCTTCTTTGACTCCTGAAGCTTTCTTT
CDR3 length: 12; D gene: -; clone size: -; V gene: TRBV27; J gene: TRBJ2-7; CDR3 protein: CASRDSSYEQYF; CDR3 DNA: TGTGCCAGCAGAGACAGTTCCTACGAGCAGTACTTC
CDR3 length: 15; D gene: -; clone size: -; V gene: TRBV9; J gene: TRBJ1-2; CDR3 protein: CASSGDGGGRYGYTF; CDR3 DNA: TGTGCCAGCAGCGGGGATGGAGGAGGGAGATATGGCTACACCTTC
CDR3 length: 15; D gene: TRBD1; clone size: -; V gene: TRBV29-1; J gene: TRBJ1-4; CDR3 protein: CSVEVTGGMNEKLFF; CDR3 DNA: TGCAGCGTTGAAGTGACAGGGGGGATGAATGAAAAACTGTTTTTT
CDR3 length: 15; D gene: TRBD2; clone size: -; V gene: TRBV5-1; J gene: TRBJ2-3; CDR3 protein: CASSWSGTSTDTQYF; CDR3 DNA: TGCGCCAGCAGCTGGAGCGGGACTAGCACAGATACGCAGTATTTT
CDR3 length: 18; D gene: TRBD1; clone size: -; V gene: TRBV7-9; J gene: TRBJ2-6; CDR3 protein: CASSSSSGTGNGANVLTF; CDR3 DNA: TGTGCCAGCAGCTCCTCTTCCGGGACAGGGAACGGGGCCAACGTCCTGACTTTC
CDR3 length: 15; D gene: TRBD2; clone size: -; V gene: TRBV6-6; J gene: TRBJ2-1; CDR3 protein: CASSRTSGAYNEQFF; CDR3 DNA: TGTGCCAGCAGCCGGACTAGCGGGGCCTACAATGAGCAGTTCTTC
CDR3 length: 15; D gene: TRBD2; clone size: -; V gene: TRBV19; J gene: TRBJ2-3; CDR3 protein: CASSIGSGGRDTQYF; CDR3 DNA: TGTGCCAGTAGTATAGGTAGCGGGGGCCGAGATACGCAGTATTTT
CDR3 length: 13; D gene: TRBD2; clone size: -; V gene: TRBV6-4; J gene: TRBJ2-3; CDR3 protein: CASSGGSTDTQYF; CDR3 DNA: TGTGCCAGTAGCGGGGGGAGCACAGATACGCAGTATTTT
CDR3 length: 16; D gene: -; clone size: -; V gene: TRBV6-5; J gene: TRBJ1-1; CDR3 protein: CASSYSTTEMNTEAFF; CDR3 DNA: TGTGCCAGCAGTTACTCGACAACTGAGATGAACACTGAAGCTTTCTTT
CDR3 length: 15; D gene: TRBD1; clone size: -; V gene: TRBV6-5; J gene: TRBJ1-5; CDR3 protein: CASSSGQGYDQPQHF; CDR3 DNA: TGTGCCAGCAGTTCGGGACAGGGGTACGATCAGCCCCAGCATTTT
CDR3 length: 13; D gene: TRBD2; clone size: -; V gene: TRBV2; J gene: TRBJ2-2; CDR3 protein: CASRGLAGGELFF; CDR3 DNA: TGTGCCAGCAGAGGACTAGCGGGCGGGGAGCTGTTTTTT
CDR3 length: 17; D gene: -; clone size: -; V gene: TRBV5-1; J gene: TRBJ2-1; CDR3 protein: CASSRIGQPESYNEQFF; CDR3 DNA: TGCGCCAGCAGCCGAATAGGACAGCCTGAATCCTACAATGAGCAGTTCTTC
CDR3 length: 13; D gene: TRBD1; clone size: -; V gene: TRBV28; J gene: TRBJ2-7; CDR3 protein: CASTKTGVYEQYF; CDR3 DNA: TGTGCCAGCACCAAGACAGGGGTTTACGAGCAGTACTTC
CDR3 length: 16; D gene: TRBD1; clone size: -; V gene: TRBV7-8; J gene: TRBJ1-5; CDR3 protein: CASSPRGALGNQPQHF; CDR3 DNA: TGTGCCAGCAGCCCCAGGGGGGCGCTGGGCAATCAGCCCCAGCATTTT
CDR3 length: 14; D gene: -; clone size: -; V gene: TRBV29-1; J gene: TRBJ1-5; CDR3 protein: CSVLTGYSNQPQHF; CDR3 DNA: TGCAGCGTTCTGACAGGCTATAGCAATCAGCCCCAGCATTTT
CDR3 length: 16; D gene: TRBD1; clone size: -; V gene: TRBV4-2; J gene: TRBJ1-4; CDR3 protein: CASSQDLGRGNEKLFF; CDR3 DNA: TGTGCCAGCAGCCAAGATCTCGGCAGGGGGAATGAAAAACTGTTTTTT
CDR3 length: 14; D gene: -; clone size: -; V gene: TRBV19; J gene: TRBJ1-4; CDR3 protein: CASSLGGLNEKLFF; CDR3 DNA: TGTGCCAGTAGTCTCGGTGGGCTTAATGAAAAACTGTTTTTT
CDR3 length: 14; D gene: TRBD1; clone size: -; V gene: TRBV6-1; J gene: TRBJ1-5; CDR3 protein: CASTQGDRGSPQHF; CDR3 DNA: TGTGCCAGCACTCAGGGGGACAGGGGATCCCCCCAGCATTTT
CDR3 length: 16; D gene: -; clone size: -; V gene: TRBV4-2; J gene: TRBJ1-2; CDR3 protein: CASSQDLGQGPGGYTF; CDR3 DNA: TGTGCCAGCAGCCAAGATCTTGGGCAGGGCCCCGGTGGCTACACCTTC
CDR3 length: 15; D gene: -; clone size: -; V gene: TRBV6-1; J gene: TRBJ2-4; CDR3 protein: CASLQDSLAKNIQYF; CDR3 DNA: TGTGCCAGCCTCCAGGACAGCTTAGCCAAAAACATTCAGTACTTC